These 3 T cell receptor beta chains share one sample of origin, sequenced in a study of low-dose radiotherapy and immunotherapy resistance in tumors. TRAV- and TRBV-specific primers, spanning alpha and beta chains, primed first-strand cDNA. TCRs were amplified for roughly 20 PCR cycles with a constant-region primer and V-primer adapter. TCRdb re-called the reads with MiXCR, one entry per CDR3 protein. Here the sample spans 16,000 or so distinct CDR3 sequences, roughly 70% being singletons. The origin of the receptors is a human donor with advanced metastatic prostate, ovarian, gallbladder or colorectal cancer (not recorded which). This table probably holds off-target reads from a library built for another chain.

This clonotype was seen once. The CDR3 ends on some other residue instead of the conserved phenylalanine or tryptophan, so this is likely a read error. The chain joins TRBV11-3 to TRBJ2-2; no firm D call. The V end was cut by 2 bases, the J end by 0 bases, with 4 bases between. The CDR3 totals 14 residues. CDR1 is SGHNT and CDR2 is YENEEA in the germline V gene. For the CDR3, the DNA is TGTGCCAGCAGCTTAAATCCGAACACCGGGGAGCTGTTTCTT. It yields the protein CASSLNPNTGELFL.

The CDR3 reads CASSRWGMTGGSSGNTIYF. The CDR3 coding sequence is TGTGCCAGCAGCCGTTGGGGGATGACAGGGGGAAGCTCTGGAAACACCATATATTTT. The chain employs TRBV5-5 and TRBJ1-3, with 9 bases identical to TRBD1. The V gene's germline CDR1 is SGHKS and CDR2 YYEKEE (reference sequence). This CDR3 has 19 residues. With V trimmed by 4 bases and J by 0 bases, 14 bases remained unmatched.

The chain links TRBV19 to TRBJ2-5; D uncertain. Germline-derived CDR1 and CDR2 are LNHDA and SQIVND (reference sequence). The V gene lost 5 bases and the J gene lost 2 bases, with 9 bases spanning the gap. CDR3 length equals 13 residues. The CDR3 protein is CASSSAAQETQYF. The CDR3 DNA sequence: TGTGCCAGTAGTTCCGCAGCTCAAGAGACCCAGTACTTC.